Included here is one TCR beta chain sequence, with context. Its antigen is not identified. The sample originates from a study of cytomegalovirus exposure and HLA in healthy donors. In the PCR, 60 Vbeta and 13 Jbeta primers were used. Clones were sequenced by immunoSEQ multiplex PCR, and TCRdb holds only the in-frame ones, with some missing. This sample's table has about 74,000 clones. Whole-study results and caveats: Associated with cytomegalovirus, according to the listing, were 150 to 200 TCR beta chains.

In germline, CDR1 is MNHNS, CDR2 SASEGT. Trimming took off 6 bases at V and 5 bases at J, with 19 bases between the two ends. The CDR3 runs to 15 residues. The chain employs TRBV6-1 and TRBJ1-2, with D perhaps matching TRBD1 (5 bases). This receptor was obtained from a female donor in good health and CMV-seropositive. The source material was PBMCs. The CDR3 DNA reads TGTGCCAGCAGGACGGGGGGAACAGGAGAATATGGCTACACCTTC. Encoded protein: CASRTGGTGEYGYTF.